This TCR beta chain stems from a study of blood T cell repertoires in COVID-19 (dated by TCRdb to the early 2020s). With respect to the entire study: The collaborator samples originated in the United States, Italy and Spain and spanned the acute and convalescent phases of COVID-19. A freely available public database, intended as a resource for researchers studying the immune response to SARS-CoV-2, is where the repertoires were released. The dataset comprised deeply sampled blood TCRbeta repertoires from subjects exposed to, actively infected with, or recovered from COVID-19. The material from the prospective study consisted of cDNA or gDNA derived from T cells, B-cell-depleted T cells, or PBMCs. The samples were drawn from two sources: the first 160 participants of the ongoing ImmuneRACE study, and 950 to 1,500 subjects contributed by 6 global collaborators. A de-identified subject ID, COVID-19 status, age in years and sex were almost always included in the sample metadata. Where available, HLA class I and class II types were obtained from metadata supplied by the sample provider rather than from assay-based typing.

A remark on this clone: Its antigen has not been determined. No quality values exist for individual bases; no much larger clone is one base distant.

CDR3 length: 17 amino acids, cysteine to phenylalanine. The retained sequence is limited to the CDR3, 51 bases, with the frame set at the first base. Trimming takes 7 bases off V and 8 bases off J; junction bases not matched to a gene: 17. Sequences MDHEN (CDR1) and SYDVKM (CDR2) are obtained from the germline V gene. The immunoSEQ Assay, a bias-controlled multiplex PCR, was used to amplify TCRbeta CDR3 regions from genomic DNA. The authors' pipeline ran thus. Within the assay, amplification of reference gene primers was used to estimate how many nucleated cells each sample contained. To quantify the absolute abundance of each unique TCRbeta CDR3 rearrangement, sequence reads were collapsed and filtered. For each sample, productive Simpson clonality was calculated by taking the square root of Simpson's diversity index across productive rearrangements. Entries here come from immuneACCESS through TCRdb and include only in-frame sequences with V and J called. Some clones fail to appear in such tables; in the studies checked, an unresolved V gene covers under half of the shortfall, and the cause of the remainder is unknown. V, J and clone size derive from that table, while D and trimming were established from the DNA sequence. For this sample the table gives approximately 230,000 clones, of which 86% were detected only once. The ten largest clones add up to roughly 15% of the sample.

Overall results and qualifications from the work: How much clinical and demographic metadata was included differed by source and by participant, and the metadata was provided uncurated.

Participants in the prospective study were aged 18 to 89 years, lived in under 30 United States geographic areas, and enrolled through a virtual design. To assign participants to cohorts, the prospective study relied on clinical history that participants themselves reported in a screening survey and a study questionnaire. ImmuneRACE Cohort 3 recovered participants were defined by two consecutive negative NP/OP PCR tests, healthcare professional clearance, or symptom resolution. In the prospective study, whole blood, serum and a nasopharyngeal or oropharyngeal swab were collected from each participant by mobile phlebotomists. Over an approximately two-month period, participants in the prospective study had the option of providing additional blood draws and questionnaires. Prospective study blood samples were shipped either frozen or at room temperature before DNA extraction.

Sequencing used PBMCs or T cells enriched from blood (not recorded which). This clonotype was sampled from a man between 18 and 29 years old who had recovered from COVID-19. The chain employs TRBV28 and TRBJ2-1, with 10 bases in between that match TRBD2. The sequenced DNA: TGTGCCAGCAAAGGTGCTAGCGGGAGCAAGTACGTGGATGAGCAGTTCTTC. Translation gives CASKGASGSKYVDEQFF.